This entry lists 20 T cell receptor beta chains sequenced from one sample in a study of blood T cell repertoires in COVID-19. The protocol was immunoSEQ multiplex PCR, while the TCRdb copy is restricted to in-frame clones and leaves out a portion. The sample has roughly 78,000 clones; around nine tenths are singletons. The specimen sequenced was peripheral blood. All receptors come from a woman aged 55-69 years with acute or convalescent COVID-19.

Here the CDR3 DNA reads TGCAGTGCTAGTACAGGGGCGAGTGAAAAACTGTTTTTT. It is translated as CSASTGASEKLFF. The chain carries TRBV20-1 and TRBJ1-4, with 7 bases matching TRBD1. The V segment lost 3 bases and the J segment 7 bases; nucleotides outside the gene matches: 5. The CDR3 covers 13 residues. Looked up from germline, CDR1 is DFQATT and CDR2 is SNEGSKA (reference sequence).

The chain is built from TRBV4-3 and TRBJ2-1; 8 bases are a match to TRBD1. The CDR3 is 13 residues long. J gave up 8 bases and V 5 bases, and 5 bases lay outside the gene matches. Per germline, CDR1 LGHNA and CDR2 YSLEER. The CDR3 sequence is CASSSGTGYEQFF. The CDR3, as DNA: TGCGCCAGCAGCTCCGGGACAGGTTATGAGCAGTTCTTC.

The chain joins TRBV6-4 to TRBJ1-6; tentative D call: TRBD1 (6 bases). Per the germline V gene, CDR1 is MRHNA and CDR2 is SNTAGT. With 6 bases removed from V and 5 bases from J, the gap between germline ends came to 11 bases. The CDR3 loop spans 14 amino acids. The CDR3 loop is CASRRDTDNSPLHF. For the CDR3, the DNA is TGTGCCAGCAGGAGGGACACCGATAATTCACCCCTCCACTTT.

The chain has TRBV30 and TRBJ2-1; perhaps TRBD2 as D (5 bases). Trimming shortened V by 4 bases and J by 1 base, and 17 bases separated the two germline ends. Germline CDR1 reads GTSNPN; CDR2 reads SVGIG (reference sequence). CDR3 length: 16 amino acids. CDR3 DNA sequence: TGTGCCTGGACCCCACTGGGAGAGGAATCCTACAATGAGCAGTTCTTC. As protein: CAWTPLGEESYNEQFF. Complete variable domain (other parts from reference TRBV30 and TRBJ2-1): SQTIHQWPATLVQPVGSPLSLECTVEGTSNPNLYWYRQAAGRGLQLLFYSVGIGQISSEVPQNLSASRPQDRQFILSSKKLLLSDSGFYLCAWTPLGEESYNEQFFGPGTRLTVL.

V and J are TRBV7-2 and TRBJ2-3; tentative D call: TRBD1 (5 bases). This CDR3 spans 18 amino acids. Looked up from germline, CDR1 is SGHTA and CDR2 is FQGNSA. The germline V and J ends were trimmed by 5 bases and 0 bases, with 21 bases remaining between them. This CDR3 is CASSLRGLALTSTDTQYF. The CDR3 coding sequence is TGTGCCAGCAGCCTAAGGGGCTTAGCCCTCACTAGCACAGATACGCAGTATTTT.

The chain links TRBV18 to TRBJ1-1; D ambiguous. CDR1 and CDR2 from the germline V gene are KGHSH and LQKENI. The CDR3 totals 13 residues. V was cut by 1 base and J by 0 bases, with 3 bases left in between. The CDR3 loop reads CASSPQLNTEAFF. The CDR3 region has the DNA TGTGCCAGCTCACCACAGCTGAACACTGAAGCTTTCTTT.

The chain joins TRBV4-1 to TRBJ2-1; tentative D call: TRBD1 (5 bases). The V end lost 6 bases, the J end lost 0 bases, and 18 bases lay between the germline ends. Per the germline V gene, CDR1 is MGHRA and CDR2 is YSYEKL. The CDR3 consists of 17 residues. DNA for the CDR3: TGCGCCAGCAGTCGCAAGGGGCAACAGAGCTCCTACAATGAGCAGTTCTTC. Translation gives CASSRKGQQSSYNEQFF.

This sequence joins TRBV4-1 and TRBJ1-1, with TRBD1 as a possible D gene (6 bases). The ends were cut back, 1 base at V and 10 bases at J, with 16 bases in the middle. Germline CDR1 reads MGHRA; CDR2 reads YSYEKL. The CDR3 is 14 residues long. The CDR3 DNA follows: TGCGCCAGCAGCCAAGTTCAGGGGAGGGCCGGAGCTTTCTTT. Residues: CASSQVQGRAGAFF.

The chain combines TRBV5-6 with TRBJ2-7; the D gene is possibly TRBD1 (5 bases). The CDR3 extends over 14 amino acids. The V end was cut by 2 bases, the J end by 2 bases, with 11 bases between. CDR1 and CDR2 from the germline V gene are SGHDT and YYEEEE. CDR3 sequence (DNA): TGTGCCAGCAGCTTACGACAGAAACCCTACGAGCAGTACTTC. The encoded protein is CASSLRQKPYEQYF.

About this clone itself: Relative to the germline gene, one junction end is altered; a read error may explain this. The chain has TRBV12-3 or TRBV12-4 and TRBJ1-2; no clear D gene. The CDR3 has 12 amino acids. CDR3 loop: CASRGGGGPHFF. DNA for the CDR3: TGTGCCAGCAGGGGTGGTGGAGGTCCCCACTTCTTC.

The rearrangement links TRBV6-2 or TRBV6-3 to TRBJ2-7; 7 nucleotides align to TRBD1. In germline, CDR1 is MNHEY, CDR2 SVGEGT. Trimming cost V 2 bases and J 0 bases; bases outside gene matches: 10. There are 17 residues in the CDR3. CDR3 nucleotides: TGTGCCAGCAGTTACGGGGACAGCAACGCTTACTCCTACGAGCAGTACTTC. Protein: CASSYGDSNAYSYEQYF.

J is TRBJ1-5 and V is TRBV4-1; 12 bases line up with TRBD1. The CDR3 length is 17 residues. V lost 4 bases, J lost 5 bases, and 9 bases stayed unmatched. Germline V gene sequence: CDR1 MGHRA, CDR2 YSYEKL. CDR3 in DNA: TGCGCCAGCAGCCCGGGACAGGGGGCGCGTCTTTATCAGCCCCAGCATTTT. This encodes CASSPGQGARLYQPQHF.

V is TRBV7-9 and J is TRBJ2-7, with D maybe TRBD2 (5 bases). Germline V lookup: CDR1 SEHNR, CDR2 FQNEAQ (reference sequence). The V and J ends lost 4 bases and 3 bases respectively, with 7 bases between them. This CDR3 is 12 amino acids long. The DNA for the CDR3 is TGTGCCAGCAGCTGGGGAGACTACGAGCAGTACTTC. Translated: CASSWGDYEQYF.

The rearrangement uses TRBV5-1 and TRBJ2-5; TRBD2 matches 10 bases. V gave up 4 bases and J gave up 5 bases; unmatched junction bases: 5. In germline, CDR1 is SGHRS, CDR2 YFSETQ. The CDR3 covers 14 residues. CDR3 sequence reads: CASSPGLATETQYF. CDR3 nucleotides: TGCGCCAGCAGCCCGGGACTAGCGACGGAGACCCAGTACTTC. The variable domain in full, with the rest retrieved from reference TRBV5-1 and TRBJ2-5, is KAGVTQTPRYLIKTRGQQVTLSCSPISGHRSVSWYQQTPGQGLQFLFEYFSETQRNKGNFPGRFSGRQFSNSRSEMNVSTLELGDSALYLCASSPGLATETQYFGPGTRLLVL.

CDR3 nucleotides: TGCGCCAGCAGTGAGGTGGGACACGGCAATCAGCCCCAGCATTTT. The encoded protein is CASSEVGHGNQPQHF. V gene TRBV10-2 combines with J gene TRBJ1-5; maybe TRBD1 (6 bases). CDR3 length: 15 residues. Trimming shortened V by 2 bases and J by 2 bases, and 10 bases separated the two germline ends. Germline V CDR1 and CDR2: WSHSY, SAAADI.

This chain's CDR3 is CASSLQSHQRGAEAFF. The DNA of the CDR3 is TGTGCCAGCAGCCTCCAATCCCATCAAAGGGGCGCTGAAGCTTTCTTT. The chain is built from TRBV5-4 and TRBJ1-1, with D possibly matching TRBD1 (5 bases). This CDR3 has 16 amino acids. The V and J ends lost 4 bases and 6 bases respectively, with 22 bases between them. Looked up from germline, CDR1 is SGHNT and CDR2 is YYREEE (reference sequence). The full variable domain, in which reference TRBV5-4 and TRBJ1-1 provide the parts outside the CDR3, is ETGVTQSPTHLIKTRGQQVTLRCSSQSGHNTVSWYQQALGQGPQFIFQYYREEENGRGNFPPRFSGLQFPNYSSELNVNALELDDSALYLCASSLQSHQRGAEAFFGQGTRLTVV.

The rearrangement joins TRBV2 to TRBJ1-1; the D gene is possibly TRBD1 (6 bases). The CDR3 is 13 residues long. Germline values: CDR1 SNHLY, CDR2 FYNNEI. V lost 9 bases and J 4 bases, leaving 15 bases between the germline ends. In DNA, the CDR3 is TGTGCCAGGTCAGGGGACGGTGGCACTGAAGCTTTCTTT. Residues: CARSGDGGTEAFF.

The V gene is TRBV5-6, the J gene TRBJ1-3; 9 bases align to TRBD1. CDR1 is SGHDT and CDR2 is YYEEEE in the germline V gene. This CDR3 comprises 17 residues. V was pared by 0 bases and J by 3 bases, with 7 bases of the junction left unmatched. This CDR3 is CASSLVGTGNLGNTIYF. CDR3 in DNA: TGTGCCAGCAGCTTGGTAGGGACAGGGAATCTTGGAAACACCATATATTTT.

The chain employs TRBV9 and TRBJ1-1, with D maybe TRBD1 (5 bases). V lost 0 bases, J lost 3 bases, and 9 bases lay in between. This CDR3 has 14 residues. CDR1 is SGDLS and CDR2 is YYNGEE in the germline V gene. CDR3 nucleotide sequence: TGTGCCAGCAGCGTAGTCGGGGGGGACACTGAAGCTTTCTTT. Translated: CASSVVGGDTEAFF.

The chain carries TRBV7-2 and TRBJ2-7; D call uncertain. V was pared by 5 bases and J by 0 bases, with 8 bases between. This CDR3 has 13 amino acids. Germline V gives CDR1 SGHTA, CDR2 FQGNSA. The CDR3 loop is CASSIGFSYEQYF. In nucleotides, the CDR3 is TGTGCCAGCAGCATCGGGTTCTCCTACGAGCAGTACTTC. Together with reference TRBV7-2 and TRBJ2-7, the CDR3 gives the full variable domain: GAGVSQSPSNKVTEKGKDVELRCDPISGHTALYWYRQSLGQGLEFLIYFQGNSAPDKSGLPSDRFSAERTGGSVSTLTIQRTQQEDSAVYLCASSIGFSYEQYFGPGTRLTVT.